The 19 T cell receptor beta chains below were found in one sample sequenced in a study of blood T cell repertoires in COVID-19. Sequencing was performed with immunoSEQ multiplex PCR; in TCRdb, only in-frame clones are kept and a portion is missing. The sample includes 75,000 to 90,000 clones, roughly 82% of them seen just once. The sequencing sample was made of peripheral blood. The receptors here all came from a man aged 50 to 60 with active COVID-19.

The gene calls are TRBV15 and TRBJ1-1, with 8 bases matching TRBD1. Germline CDR1 LNHNV, CDR2 YYDKDF (reference sequence). The CDR3 has 14 amino acids. V lost 6 bases, J lost 4 bases, and 7 bases stayed unmatched. The CDR3 loop is CATSKDRVATEAFF. CDR3 DNA sequence: TGTGCCACCAGTAAGGACAGGGTTGCCACTGAAGCTTTCTTT. The complete variable domain, with remaining parts taken from reference TRBV15 and TRBJ1-1, reads DAMVIQNPRYQVTQFGKPVTLSCSQTLNHNVMYWYQQKSSQAPKLLFHYYDKDFNNEADTPDNFQSRRPNTSFCFLDIRSPGLGDTAMYLCATSKDRVATEAFFGQGTRLTVV.

The J gene is TRBJ2-2, the V gene TRBV5-1; 8 bases align to TRBD2. The V segment lost 3 bases and the J segment 5 bases; nucleotides outside the gene matches: 9. CDR1 is SGHRS and CDR2 is YFSETQ in the germline V gene. This CDR3 spans 16 amino acids. DNA for the CDR3: TGCGCCAGCAGCTCCGGAGTAGCGGGGACGACCGGGGAGCTGTTTTTT. Its translation: CASSSGVAGTTGELFF.

The chain combines TRBV5-3 with TRBJ2-3; the match to TRBD1 covers 8 bases. TRBV5-3 belongs to the ORF category, with a function that is uncertain. Trimming took 4 bases from V and 1 from J; bases not matched to a gene: 8. This CDR3 is 16 amino acids long. CDR3 bases: TGTGCCAGAAGCCAAACACCGGGACAGGGCACAGATACGCAGTATTTT. Translating gives CARSQTPGQGTDTQYF.

The chain uses TRBV12-3 or TRBV12-4 and TRBJ2-2; D gene uncertain. V lost 6 bases and J lost 4, with 9 bases in between. The CDR3 consists of 13 residues. The DNA of the CDR3 is TGTGCCAGCAGAATACAGCTCACCGGGGAGCTGTTTTTT. Protein sequence: CASRIQLTGELFF.

V gene TRBV6-1 combines with J gene TRBJ2-2, with D perhaps TRBD1 (6 bases). V lost 3 bases to trimming and J lost 4 bases, with 9 bases between them. Germline CDR1 and CDR2: MNHNS and SASEGT. There are 14 residues in the CDR3. The CDR3 DNA follows: TGTGCCAGCAGTGACCAAGGGGGCACCGGGGAGCTGTTTTTT. It is translated as CASSDQGGTGELFF.

The J gene is TRBJ1-4, the V gene TRBV2, with 8 bases fitting TRBD1. Trimming at V came to 7 bases and at J to 3 bases, leaving 7 bases not matched to a gene. The V gene's germline CDR1 is SNHLY and CDR2 FYNNEI. The CDR3 is made up of 15 amino acids. DNA for the CDR3: TGTGCCAGCAATGGACAGGGAGGTGCTAATGAAAAACTGTTTTTT. Translating gives CASNGQGGANEKLFF. The variable domain in full, completed from reference TRBV2 and TRBJ1-4, reads EPEVTQTPSHQVTQMGQEVILRCVPISNHLYFYWYRQILGQKVEFLVSFYNNEISEKSEIFDDQFSVERPDGSNFTLKIRSTKLEDSAMYFCASNGQGGANEKLFFGSGTQLSVL.

J is TRBJ1-2 and V is TRBV5-5, with 8 positions matching TRBD1. V gave up 0 bases and J gave up 4 bases; unmatched junction bases: 5. The germline CDR1 and CDR2 sequences are SGHKS and YYEKEE (reference sequence). The CDR3 is 15 amino acids. The CDR3 is CASSLVPGGGYGYTF. As DNA, the CDR3 is TGTGCCAGCAGCTTGGTTCCAGGGGGCGGCTATGGCTACACCTTC.

A single count supports this clone. The chain recombines TRBV24-1 with TRBJ2-2; unclear D gene. Trimming shortened V by 3 bases and J by 2 bases, and 3 bases separated the two germline ends. The CDR3 runs 13 residues. Germline V lookup: CDR1 KGHDR, CDR2 SFDVKD. The CDR3 DNA is TGTGCCACCAGTGATGTAAACACCGGGGAGCTGTTTTTT. Its protein product is CATSDVNTGELFF.

V usage is TRBV19 and J usage is TRBJ2-1; TRBD1 matches at 8 bases. This CDR3 region has 14 residues. J was trimmed by 5 bases and V by 6 bases; bases with no gene match: 6. Germline V gene sequence: CDR1 LNHDA, CDR2 SQIVND (reference sequence). CDR3 loop: CASRGDRGHNEQFF. Here the CDR3 DNA reads TGTGCCAGTAGAGGTGACAGGGGCCACAATGAGCAGTTCTTC.

This CDR3 is CASSPTGSGRADTQYF. As DNA, the CDR3 is TGTGCCAGCAGCCCAACGGGCAGCGGGAGGGCAGATACGCAGTATTTT. The genes are TRBV7-3 and TRBJ2-3; TRBD2 matches at 10 bases. The length of the CDR3 is 16 residues. CDR1 is SGHTA and CDR2 is FQGTGA in the germline V gene. V dropped 5 bases and J dropped 4; count of bases not matched to a gene: 9.

The chain links TRBV7-2 to TRBJ1-4, with D uncertain. This CDR3 has 17 residues. V shed 0 bases and J shed 0 bases, with 11 bases lying between them. Germline V gives CDR1 SGHTA, CDR2 FQGNSA. This chain's CDR3 is CASSLANTAATNEKLFF. CDR3 nucleotides: TGTGCCAGCAGCTTAGCTAATACGGCGGCAACTAATGAAAAACTGTTTTTT.

The chain has TRBV5-1 and TRBJ1-1; 9 bases match TRBD1. This CDR3 region has 17 residues. V shed 2 bases, J shed 3 bases, and the junction held 11 bases outside the gene matches. The germline V gene encodes CDR1 SGHRS and CDR2 YFSETQ. The CDR3 protein is CASSFVPGQGRDTEAFF. DNA of the CDR3: TGCGCCAGCAGCTTCGTCCCGGGACAGGGTCGAGACACTGAAGCTTTCTTT.

V usage is TRBV7-2 and J usage is TRBJ2-1; 9 nucleotides line up with TRBD2. V shed 1 base, J shed 3 bases, and the junction held 1 base outside the gene matches. The CDR3 loop spans 15 amino acids. CDR1 SGHTA and CDR2 FQGNSA come from the germline V gene. The CDR3 reads CASSLVAGDYNEQFF. The CDR3 nucleotides are TGTGCCAGCAGCTTAGTAGCGGGAGACTACAATGAGCAGTTCTTC. Full variable domain (outside the CDR3, taken from reference TRBV7-2 and TRBJ2-1): GAGVSQSPSNKVTEKGKDVELRCDPISGHTALYWYRQSLGQGLEFLIYFQGNSAPDKSGLPSDRFSAERTGGSVSTLTIQRTQQEDSAVYLCASSLVAGDYNEQFFGPGTRLTVL.

This chain uses TRBV6-2 or TRBV6-3 with TRBJ1-2; a weak D match, TRBD1 (6 bases). Germline values: CDR1 MNHEY, CDR2 SVGEGT. Trimming took off 6 bases at V and 6 bases at J, with 11 bases between the two ends. The CDR3 contains 12 residues. The CDR3 here is CASSRTGNGYTF. The DNA for the CDR3 is TGTGCCAGCAGCCGTACAGGGAATGGCTACACCTTC.

About this clone itself: At one end the junction does not follow the germline gene, possibly because of a read error. The chain recombines TRBV7-7 with TRBJ2-2; possible D gene TRBD2, 7 bases. Germline CDR1 and CDR2: SSHAT and FNYEAQ (reference sequence). The CDR3 is made up of 16 amino acids. CDR3 nucleotides: TGTGCTAGCAGCTCCGACACAGGGAGGGGCACCGGGGAGCTGTTTTTT. It codes for CASSSDTGRGTGELFF.

J is TRBJ2-5 and V is TRBV6-5, with a weak D call TRBD1 (5 bases). The CDR3 consists of 11 residues. Germline CDR1 is MNHEY and CDR2 is SVGAGI. Trimming removed 10 bases from V and 2 bases from J, with 8 bases in between. CDR3: CATNRQETQYF. DNA of the CDR3: TGTGCCACAAACAGGCAAGAGACCCAGTACTTC.

This clone showed up just a few times. The V gene is TRBV12-3 or TRBV12-4, the J gene TRBJ2-1; TRBD2 matches at 7 bases. Trimming removed 2 bases from V and 7 bases from J; junction bases left unmatched: 2. This CDR3 spans 13 amino acids. CDR3 coding DNA: TGTGCCAGCAGTTTATGGGGGGGGAATGAGCAGTTCTTC. Translated, it gives CASSLWGGNEQFF.

This clone showed up just once. The chain employs TRBV4-1 and TRBJ1-4, with 7 bases lining up with TRBD1. Germline V CDR1 and CDR2: MGHRA, YSYEKL. The CDR3 contains 15 residues. The V gene end was trimmed by 4 bases and the J gene end by 7 bases; junction bases not matched to a gene: 9. The CDR3 sequence is CASSPQGNRGEKLFF. CDR3 coding DNA: TGCGCCAGCAGCCCACAGGGGAACAGGGGTGAAAAACTGTTTTTT.

This rearrangement joins TRBV3-1 (or the pseudogene TRBV3-2) to TRBJ2-2, with a possible D match to TRBD1 (6 bases). The ends were cut back, 5 bases at V and 1 base at J, with 11 bases in the middle. The CDR3 loop spans 15 amino acids. Germline-derived CDR1 and CDR2 are LGHDT and YNNKEL (reference sequence). The CDR3 reads CASSKLDRNTGELFF. As DNA, the CDR3 is TGTGCCAGCAGCAAGTTGGACAGGAACACCGGGGAGCTGTTTTTT.